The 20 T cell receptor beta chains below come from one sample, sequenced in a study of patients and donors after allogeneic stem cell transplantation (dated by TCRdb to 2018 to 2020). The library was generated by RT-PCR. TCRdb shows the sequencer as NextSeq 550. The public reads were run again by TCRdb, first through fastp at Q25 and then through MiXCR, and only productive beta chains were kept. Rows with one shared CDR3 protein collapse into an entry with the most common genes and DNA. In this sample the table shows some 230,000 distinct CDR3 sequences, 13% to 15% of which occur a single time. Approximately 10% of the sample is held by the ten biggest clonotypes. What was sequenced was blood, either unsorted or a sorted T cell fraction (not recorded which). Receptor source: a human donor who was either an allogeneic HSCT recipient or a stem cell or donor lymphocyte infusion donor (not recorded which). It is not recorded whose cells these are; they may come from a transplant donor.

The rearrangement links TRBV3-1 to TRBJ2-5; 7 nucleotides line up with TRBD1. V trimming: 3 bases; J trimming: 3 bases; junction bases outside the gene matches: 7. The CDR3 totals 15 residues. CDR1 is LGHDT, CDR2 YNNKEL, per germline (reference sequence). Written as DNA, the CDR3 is TGTGCCAGCAGCCAGATTGGGACAGACAAAGAGACCCAGTACTTC. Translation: CASSQIGTDKETQYF.

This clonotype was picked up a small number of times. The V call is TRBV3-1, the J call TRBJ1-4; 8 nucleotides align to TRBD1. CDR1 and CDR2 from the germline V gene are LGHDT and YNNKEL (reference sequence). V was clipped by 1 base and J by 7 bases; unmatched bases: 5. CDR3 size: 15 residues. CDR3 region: CASSQVSGGGEKLFF. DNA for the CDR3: TGTGCCAGCAGCCAAGTGTCAGGGGGCGGTGAAAAACTGTTTTTT.

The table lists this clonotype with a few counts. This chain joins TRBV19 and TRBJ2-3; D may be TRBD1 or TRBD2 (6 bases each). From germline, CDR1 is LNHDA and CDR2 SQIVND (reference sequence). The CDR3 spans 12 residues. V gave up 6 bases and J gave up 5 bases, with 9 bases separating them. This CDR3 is CASSGGRDTQYF. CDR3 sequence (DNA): TGTGCCAGTAGCGGGGGCAGAGATACGCAGTATTTT.

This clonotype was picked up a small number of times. For the CDR3, the DNA is TGTGCCAGCACCCCACACGGGGGGGCGGCAGATACGCAGTATTTT. Amino acids: CASTPHGGAADTQYF. The chain carries TRBV12-3 or TRBV12-4 and TRBJ2-3; TRBD2 matches at 8 bases. This CDR3 comprises 15 residues. The V gene end was trimmed by 7 bases and the J gene end by 4 bases; junction bases not matched to a gene: 10.

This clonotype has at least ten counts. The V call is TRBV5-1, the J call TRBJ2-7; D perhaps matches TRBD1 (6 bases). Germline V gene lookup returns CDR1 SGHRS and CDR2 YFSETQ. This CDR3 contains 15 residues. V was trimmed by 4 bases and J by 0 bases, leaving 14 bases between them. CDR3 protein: CASSPDGQNSYEQYF. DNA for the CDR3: TGCGCCAGCAGCCCGGACGGACAGAACTCCTACGAGCAGTACTTC.

The CDR3 reads CASSSSGSFSGELFF. Here the CDR3 DNA reads TGTGCCAGCAGCTCAAGCGGGAGTTTCTCCGGGGAGCTGTTTTTT. The V and J genes are TRBV6-1 and TRBJ2-2; 8 nucleotides line up with TRBD2. Germline V gives CDR1 MNHNS, CDR2 SASEGT. J gave up 6 bases and V 6 bases, and 9 bases lay outside the gene matches. The CDR3 covers 15 residues.

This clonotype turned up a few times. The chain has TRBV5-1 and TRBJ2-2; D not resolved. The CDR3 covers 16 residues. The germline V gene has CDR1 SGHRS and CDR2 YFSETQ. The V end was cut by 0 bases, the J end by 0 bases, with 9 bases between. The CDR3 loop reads CASSLDGGPNTGELFF. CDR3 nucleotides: TGCGCCAGCAGCTTGGATGGTGGGCCGAACACCGGGGAGCTGTTTTTT.

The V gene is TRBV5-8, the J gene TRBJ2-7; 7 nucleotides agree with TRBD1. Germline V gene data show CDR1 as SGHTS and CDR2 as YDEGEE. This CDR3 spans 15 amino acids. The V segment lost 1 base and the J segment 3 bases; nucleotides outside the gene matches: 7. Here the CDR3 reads CASSLLDRTNYEQYF. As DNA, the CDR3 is TGTGCCAGCAGCTTGTTGGACAGGACGAACTACGAGCAGTACTTC.

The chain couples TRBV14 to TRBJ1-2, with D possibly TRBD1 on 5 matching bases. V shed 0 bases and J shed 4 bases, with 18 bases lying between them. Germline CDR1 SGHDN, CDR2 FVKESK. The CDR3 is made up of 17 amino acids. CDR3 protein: CASSQDHSGTGAYGYTF. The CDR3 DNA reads TGTGCCAGCAGCCAAGATCATTCAGGCACTGGGGCCTATGGCTACACCTTC.

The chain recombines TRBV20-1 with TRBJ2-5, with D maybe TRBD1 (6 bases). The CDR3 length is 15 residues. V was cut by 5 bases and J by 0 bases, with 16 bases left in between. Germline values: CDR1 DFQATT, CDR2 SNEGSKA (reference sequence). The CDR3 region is CSALQGGGYQETQYF. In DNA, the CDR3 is TGCAGTGCTCTACAGGGTGGTGGGTACCAAGAGACCCAGTACTTC.

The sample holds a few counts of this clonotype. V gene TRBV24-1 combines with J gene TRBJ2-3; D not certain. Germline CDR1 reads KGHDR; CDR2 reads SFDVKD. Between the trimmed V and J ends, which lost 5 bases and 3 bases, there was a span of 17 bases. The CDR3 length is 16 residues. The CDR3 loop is CATSGVGVSNTDTQYF. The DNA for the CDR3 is TGTGCCACCAGTGGCGTTGGCGTGTCTAATACAGATACGCAGTATTTT.

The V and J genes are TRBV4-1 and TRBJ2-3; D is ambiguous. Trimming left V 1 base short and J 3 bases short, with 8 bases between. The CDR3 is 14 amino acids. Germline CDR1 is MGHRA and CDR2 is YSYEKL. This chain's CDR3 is CASSQAIATDTQYF. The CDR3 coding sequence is TGCGCCAGCAGCCAAGCGATAGCAACAGATACGCAGTATTTT.

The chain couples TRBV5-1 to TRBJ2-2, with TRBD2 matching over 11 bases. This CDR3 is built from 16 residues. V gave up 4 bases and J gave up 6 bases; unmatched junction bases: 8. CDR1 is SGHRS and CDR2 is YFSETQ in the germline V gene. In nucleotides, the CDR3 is TGCGCCAGCAGCCACAGGACTAGCGGGTCCCCCGGGGAGCTGTTTTTT. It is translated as CASSHRTSGSPGELFF. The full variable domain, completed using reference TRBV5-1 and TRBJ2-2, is KAGVTQTPRYLIKTRGQQVTLSCSPISGHRSVSWYQQTPGQGLQFLFEYFSETQRNKGNFPGRFSGRQFSNSRSEMNVSTLELGDSALYLCASSHRTSGSPGELFFGEGSRLTVL.

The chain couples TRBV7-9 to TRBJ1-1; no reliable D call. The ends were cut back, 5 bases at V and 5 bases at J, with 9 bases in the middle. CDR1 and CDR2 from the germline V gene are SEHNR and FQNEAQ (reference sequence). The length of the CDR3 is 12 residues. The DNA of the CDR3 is TGTGCCAGCAGCGTTTCCGGGACTGAAGCTTTCTTT. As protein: CASSVSGTEAFF.

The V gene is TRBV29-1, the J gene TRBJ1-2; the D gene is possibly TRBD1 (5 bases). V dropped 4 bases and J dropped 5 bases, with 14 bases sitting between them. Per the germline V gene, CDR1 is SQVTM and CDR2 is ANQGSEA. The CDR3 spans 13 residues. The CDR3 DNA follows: TGCAGCGTTGGGGGGAAAGCAGGGTATGGCTACACCTTC. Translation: CSVGGKAGYGYTF.

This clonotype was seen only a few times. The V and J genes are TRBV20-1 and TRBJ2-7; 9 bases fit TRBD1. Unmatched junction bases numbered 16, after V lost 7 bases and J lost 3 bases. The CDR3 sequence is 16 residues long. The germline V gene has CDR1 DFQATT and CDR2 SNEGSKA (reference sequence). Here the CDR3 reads CSVGRSTGGGGYEQYF. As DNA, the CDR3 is TGCAGTGTAGGACGATCTACAGGGGGCGGAGGCTACGAGCAGTACTTC.

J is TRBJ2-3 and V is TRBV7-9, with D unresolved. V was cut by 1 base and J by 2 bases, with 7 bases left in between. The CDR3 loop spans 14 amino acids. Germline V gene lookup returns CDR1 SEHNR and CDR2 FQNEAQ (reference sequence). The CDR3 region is CASSLVDSTDTQYF. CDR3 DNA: TGTGCCAGCAGCTTAGTGGATTCCACAGATACGCAGTATTTT.

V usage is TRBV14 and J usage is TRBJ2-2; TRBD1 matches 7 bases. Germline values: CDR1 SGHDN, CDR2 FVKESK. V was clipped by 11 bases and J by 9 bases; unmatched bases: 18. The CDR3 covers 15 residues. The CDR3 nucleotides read TGTGCCGCTACTCTTCGACAGGGCCTCTCCTGGGAGCTGTTTTTT. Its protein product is CAATLRQGLSWELFF.

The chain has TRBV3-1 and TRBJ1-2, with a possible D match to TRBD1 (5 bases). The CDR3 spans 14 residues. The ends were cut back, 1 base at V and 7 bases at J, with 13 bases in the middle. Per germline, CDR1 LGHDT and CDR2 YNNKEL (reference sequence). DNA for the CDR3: TGTGCCAGCAGCCAAGTGGGCAGGGAAGGTGGCTACACCTTC. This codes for CASSQVGREGGYTF.

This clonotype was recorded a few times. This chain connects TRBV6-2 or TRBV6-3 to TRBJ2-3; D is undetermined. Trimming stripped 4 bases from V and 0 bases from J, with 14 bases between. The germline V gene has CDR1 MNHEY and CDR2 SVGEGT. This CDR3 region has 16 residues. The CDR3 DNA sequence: TGTGCCAGCAGTTTACCCCCAACACGGAGCACAGATACGCAGTATTTT. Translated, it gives CASSLPPTRSTDTQYF.